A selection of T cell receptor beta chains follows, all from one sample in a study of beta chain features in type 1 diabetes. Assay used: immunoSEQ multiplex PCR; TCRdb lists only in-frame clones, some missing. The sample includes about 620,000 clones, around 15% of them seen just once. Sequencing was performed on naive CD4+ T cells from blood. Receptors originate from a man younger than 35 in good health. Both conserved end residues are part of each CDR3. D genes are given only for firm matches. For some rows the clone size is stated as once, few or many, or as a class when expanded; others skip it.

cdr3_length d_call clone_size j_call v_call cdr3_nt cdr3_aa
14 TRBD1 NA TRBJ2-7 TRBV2 TGTGCCAGCAGCCTGGACAGGGGCCTTCCCGAGCAGTACTTC CASSLDRGLPEQYF
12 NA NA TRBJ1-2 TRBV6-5 TGTGCCAGCAGTACGAGCCAAGGGGGCTACACCTTC CASSTSQGGYTF
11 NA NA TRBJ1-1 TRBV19 TGTGCCAGTGCGGAGCACACTGAAGCTTTCTTT CASAEHTEAFF
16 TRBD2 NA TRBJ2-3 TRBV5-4 TGTGCCAGCAGCTTGGTAGCGGGGCTTAACACAGATACGCAGTATTTT CASSLVAGLNTDTQYF
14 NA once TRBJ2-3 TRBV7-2 TGTGCCAGCAGCCCCCAATTTGGCACAGATACGCAGTATTTT CASSPQFGTDTQYF
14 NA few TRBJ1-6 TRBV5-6 TGTGCCAGCAGCGGGACCCGGCGGAATTCACCCCTCCACTTT CASSGTRRNSPLHF
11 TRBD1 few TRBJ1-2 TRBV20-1 TGCAGTGGCCGCGGACAGGCGCCCTACACCTTC CSGRGQAPYTF
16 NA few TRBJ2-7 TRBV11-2 TGTGCCAGCCGAAACCCGAGAGGGACGGCCCTATACGAGCAGTACTTC CASRNPRGTALYEQYF
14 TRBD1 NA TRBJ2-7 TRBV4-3 TGCGCCAGCAGCCAAGGATACAGGGGAGACGAGCAGTACTTC CASSQGYRGDEQYF
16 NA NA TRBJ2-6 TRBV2 TGTGCCAGCAGTGGCCCCCCTGGCTCTGGGGCCAACGTCCTGACTTTC CASSGPPGSGANVLTF
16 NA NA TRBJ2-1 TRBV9 TGTGCCAGCAGCGTAGGTGGGGGCCAAATGGACAATGAGCAGTTCTTC CASSVGGGQMDNEQFF
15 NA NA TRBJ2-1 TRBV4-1 TGCGCCAGCAGCCAGGCAACCCTCTCCTACAATGAGCAGTTCTTC CASSQATLSYNEQFF
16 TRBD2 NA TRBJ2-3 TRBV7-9 TGTGCCAGCAACCCCAAGCCGGGACTAGCGTTAGATACGCAGTATTTT CASNPKPGLALDTQYF
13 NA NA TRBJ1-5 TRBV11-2 TGTGCCAGCAGCTTAGACAGAAATCAGCCCCAGCATTTT CASSLDRNQPQHF
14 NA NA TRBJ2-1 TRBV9 TGTGCCAGCAGCACGACAGGGGAGGGACACGGGCAGTTCTTC CASSTTGEGHGQFF
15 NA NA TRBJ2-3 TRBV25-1 TGTGCCAGCAGTGAATATAGACAGATCACAGATACGCAGTATTTT CASSEYRQITDTQYF
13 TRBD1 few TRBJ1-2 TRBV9 TGTGCCAGCAGATCCTCAGGGGGCTATGGCTACACCTTC CASRSSGGYGYTF
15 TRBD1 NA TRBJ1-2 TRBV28 TGTGCCAGCAGGCTCCGGGACAGGGCTGTTGTTGGCTACACCTTC CASRLRDRAVVGYTF
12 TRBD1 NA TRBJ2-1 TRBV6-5 TGTGCCAGCAGAGACGGACAGGGGAAAGGTGTCTTC CASRDGQGKGVF
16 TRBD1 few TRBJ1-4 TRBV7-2 TGTGCCAGCAGCACCAGCGTTAGGACAGGGGTCGAAAAACTGTTTTTT CASSTSVRTGVEKLFF
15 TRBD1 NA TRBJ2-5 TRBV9 TGTGCCAGCAGCGGACTGGGACAGGGCCAAGAGACCCAGTACTTC CASSGLGQGQETQYF
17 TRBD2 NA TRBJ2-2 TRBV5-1 TGCGCCAGCAGCATATCGGGACTAGCGGGATACACCGGGGAGCTGTTTTTT CASSISGLAGYTGELFF
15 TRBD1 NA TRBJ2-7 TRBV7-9 TGTGCCAGCAGCGTAACCGGGACAGGTTCCTACGAGCAGTACTTC CASSVTGTGSYEQYF
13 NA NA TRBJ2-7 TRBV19 TGTGCCAGTAGTTTACAGGAGAAATACGAGCAGTACTTC CASSLQEKYEQYF
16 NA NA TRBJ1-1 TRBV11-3 TGTGCCAGCAGCTTAACCCGCAGGGGAGGGAGCACTGAAGCTTTCTTT CASSLTRRGGSTEAFF
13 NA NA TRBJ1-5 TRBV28 TGTGCCAGCTGTTTAGGAGGCAATCAGCCCCAGCATTTT CASCLGGNQPQHF
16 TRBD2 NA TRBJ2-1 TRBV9 TGTGCCAGCAGCGTAGGTGGCGGGAGTGTCTACAATGAGCAGTTCTTC CASSVGGGSVYNEQFF
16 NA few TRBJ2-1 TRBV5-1 TGCGCCAGCAGCCCACCCCAGGGCGGGTCCTACAATGAGCAGTTCTTC CASSPPQGGSYNEQFF
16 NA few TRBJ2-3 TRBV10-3 TGTGCCATCAGTGAGTCCGGATTCACGGGCCCAGATACGCAGTATTTT CAISESGFTGPDTQYF
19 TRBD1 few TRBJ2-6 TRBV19 TGTGCCAGTAGTATATCATGGAACAGGGGGAAGGCAGGGGCCAACGTCCTGACTTTC CASSISWNRGKAGANVLTF
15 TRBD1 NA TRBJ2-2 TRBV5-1 TGCGCCAGCAGCCTAGGACAGGGGCTCACCGGGGAGCTGTTTTTT CASSLGQGLTGELFF
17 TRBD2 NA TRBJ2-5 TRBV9 TGTGCCAGCAGCGCCGGGACTAGCGGGGTACTTAAAGAGACCCAGTACTTC CASSAGTSGVLKETQYF
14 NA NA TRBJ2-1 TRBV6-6 TGTGCCAGCACCCCTATGGGGCTTTACAATGAGCAGTTCTTC CASTPMGLYNEQFF
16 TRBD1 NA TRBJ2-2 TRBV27 TGTGCCAGCAGTTTCGACAGGGGCATGGACACCGGGGAGCTGTTTTTT CASSFDRGMDTGELFF
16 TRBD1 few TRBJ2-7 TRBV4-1 TGCGCCAGCAGCCAACCCCTACAGGGGGCGCCGTACGAGCAGTACTTC CASSQPLQGAPYEQYF
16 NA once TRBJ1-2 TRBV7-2 TGTGCCAGCAGCTGGACCGGGACAACGGACGGGTATGGCTACACCTTC CASSWTGTTDGYGYTF
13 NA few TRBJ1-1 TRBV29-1 TGCAGCGTTCTGAAATTCATGAACACTGAAGCTTTCTTT CSVLKFMNTEAFF
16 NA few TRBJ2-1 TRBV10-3 TGTGCCATCAGTAGCGGGTTGCTCCCTGTCTACAATGAGCAGTTCTTC CAISSGLLPVYNEQFF
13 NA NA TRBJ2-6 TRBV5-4 TGTGCCAGCAAGGTGAAAGGGGCCAACGTCCTGACTTTC CASKVKGANVLTF
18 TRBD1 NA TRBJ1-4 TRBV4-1 TGCGCCAGCAGCCCGGGACAGGAGATTACCGCAACTAATGAAAAACTGTTTTTT CASSPGQEITATNEKLFF
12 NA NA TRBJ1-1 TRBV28 TGTGCCAGCAGTTTATCCGGGGCTGAAGCTTTCTTT CASSLSGAEAFF
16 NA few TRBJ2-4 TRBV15 TGTGCCACCAGCAGAGATCTTCAGGGGACCAAAAACATTCAGTACTTC CATSRDLQGTKNIQYF
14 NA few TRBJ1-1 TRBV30 TGTGCCTGCCAACCCGGGACGGTAAACACTGAAGCTTTCTTT CACQPGTVNTEAFF
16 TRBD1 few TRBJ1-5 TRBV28 TGTGCCAGCAGGGGACAGGGGGCGCGTGGCAATCAGCCCCAGCATTTT CASRGQGARGNQPQHF